The next 21 T cell receptor beta chains were all read from a single sample in a study of OX40 agonist ivuxolimab in advanced cancers. TCRdb's copy holds only in-frame clones and misses some; the assay was immunoSEQ multiplex PCR. The data hold approximately 60,000 clones, with roughly nine tenths observed a single time. Sequenced material: CD4+ or CD8+ T cells sorted from blood, taken in a trial of the OX40 agonist ivuxolimab. These receptor sequences come from an adult with an advanced solid tumor such as melanoma, head and neck, liver or kidney cancer.

This clone occurred once. The chain joins TRBV6-1 to TRBJ1-1, with D perhaps TRBD1 (6 bases). Trimming cost V 5 bases and J 11 bases, with 12 bases left between them. Germline V gene data show CDR1 as MNHNS and CDR2 as SASEGT. CDR3 length: 11 residues. CDR3: CASSYQGKAFF. The CDR3 nucleotides read TGTGCCAGCAGTTATCAGGGGAAGGCTTTCTTT.

The rearrangement links TRBV9 to TRBJ2-2; D uncertain. Trimming removed 4 bases from V and 6 bases from J, with 22 bases in between. The CDR3 is made up of 17 amino acids. From germline, CDR1 is SGDLS and CDR2 YYNGEE. The CDR3 reads CASSLSGLAPSAGELFF. The CDR3 DNA sequence: TGTGCCAGCAGCCTTTCAGGTCTTGCCCCCTCCGCCGGGGAGCTGTTTTTT.

The chain is built from TRBV7-6 and TRBJ2-7, with a possible D match to TRBD2 (6 bases). Germline V lookup: CDR1 SGHVS, CDR2 FNYEAQ. The CDR3 totals 14 residues. The germline V and J ends were trimmed by 2 bases and 6 bases, with 14 bases remaining between them. The CDR3: CASSLMRLGTEQYF. As DNA, the CDR3 is TGTGCCAGCAGCTTAATGAGACTAGGCACCGAGCAGTACTTC.

This chain uses TRBV13 with TRBJ1-1; no reliable D call. Germline CDR1 PRHDT, CDR2 FYEKMQ (reference sequence). CDR3 length equals 15 residues. Trimming pared 1 base from V and 6 bases from J, leaving 15 bases between. The CDR3 reads CASSLDAGGGPEAFF. The CDR3 coding sequence is TGTGCCAGCAGCTTAGATGCAGGTGGTGGCCCTGAAGCTTTCTTT.

This clone occurred once. The chain combines TRBV11-2 with TRBJ2-3; D gene uncertain. Germline V gene lookup returns CDR1 SGHAT and CDR2 FQNNGV. With 1 base removed from V and 3 bases from J, the gap between germline ends came to 8 bases. The CDR3 extends over 14 amino acids. CDR3: CASSLGTPTDTQYF. For the CDR3, the DNA is TGTGCCAGCAGCTTAGGCACTCCAACAGATACGCAGTATTTT.

This chain connects TRBV7-2 to TRBJ1-4; D remains unclear. Trimming removed 1 base at V and 7 bases at J, with 16 bases between. This CDR3 contains 16 residues. From germline, CDR1 is SGHTA and CDR2 FQGNSA. CDR3 loop: CASSLGTALIGEKLFF. As DNA, the CDR3 is TGTGCCAGCAGCTTAGGGACGGCGCTTATCGGTGAAAAACTGTTTTTT.

The chain recombines TRBV28 with TRBJ1-2; 8 nucleotides line up with TRBD1. The CDR3 covers 15 residues. In germline, CDR1 is MDHEN, CDR2 SYDVKM. V dropped 1 base and J dropped 0; count of bases not matched to a gene: 1. CDR3 in amino acids: CASSLLTGANYGYTF. Here the CDR3 DNA reads TGTGCCAGCAGTTTATTGACAGGGGCTAACTATGGCTACACCTTC.

This sequence joins TRBV10-3 and TRBJ1-2; D uncertain. Germline CDR1 reads ENHRY; CDR2 reads SYGVKD. This CDR3 region has 13 residues. The V and J ends lost 2 bases and 5 bases respectively, with 9 bases between them. CDR3 DNA: TGTGCCATCAGTGAGGGATTTCAGTATGGCTACACCTTC. Translated: CAISEGFQYGYTF.

CDR3 DNA sequence: TGTGCCAGCCGGGGGCAGGGGACTGAAGCTTTCTTT. It translates to CASRGQGTEAFF. The chain recombines TRBV25-1 with TRBJ1-1; the D gene is possibly TRBD1 (6 bases). With 8 bases removed from V and 5 bases from J, the gap between germline ends came to 12 bases. The CDR3 is 12 residues long. Germline V gene lookup returns CDR1 MGHDK and CDR2 SYGVNS.

J is TRBJ2-3 and V is TRBV9; tentatively, D is TRBD2 (6 bases). Germline assignment: CDR1 SGDLS and CDR2 YYNGEE. Trimming cost V 4 bases and J 1 base, with 13 bases left between them. The CDR3 spans 15 residues. CDR3 nucleotides: TGTGCCAGCAGCTCCTCGGGACTCCGCACAGATACGCAGTATTTT. It specifies CASSSSGLRTDTQYF. Full variable domain (missing parts from reference TRBV9 and TRBJ2-3): DSGVTQTPKHLITATGQRVTLRCSPRSGDLSVYWYQQSLDQGLQFLIQYYNGEERAKGNILERFSAQQFPDLHSELNLSSLELGDSALYFCASSSSGLRTDTQYFGPGTRLTVL.

The chain recombines TRBV5-8 with TRBJ2-2; 10 nucleotides match TRBD2. Per the germline V gene, CDR1 is SGHTS and CDR2 is YDEGEE. Trimming cost V 4 bases and J 6 bases; bases outside gene matches: 9. CDR3 length: 16 residues. The CDR3 region is CASSHRLAGVAGELFF. The CDR3 bases are TGTGCCAGCAGCCACAGACTAGCGGGTGTTGCCGGGGAGCTGTTTTTT.

The rearrangement joins TRBV7-9 to TRBJ2-7; a possible D gene is TRBD1 (5 bases). CDR3 length equals 12 residues. Germline assignment: CDR1 SEHNR and CDR2 FQNEAQ (reference sequence). The germline V and J ends were trimmed by 2 bases and 6 bases, with 8 bases remaining between them. The DNA of the CDR3 is TGTGCCAGCAGCTTACAGGGAAGCGAGCAGTACTTC. It yields the protein CASSLQGSEQYF.

The chain joins TRBV5-4 to TRBJ1-1; D gene ambiguous. This CDR3 contains 15 residues. Deletions cut 0 bases from V and 0 bases from J, with 9 bases between. In germline, CDR1 is SGHNT, CDR2 YYREEE (reference sequence). As DNA, the CDR3 is TGTGCCAGCAGCTTGGGGATTGGTATGAACACTGAAGCTTTCTTT. Translating gives CASSLGIGMNTEAFF.

V usage is TRBV28 and J usage is TRBJ2-1, with D hard to call. The CDR3 is made up of 11 amino acids. CDR1 and CDR2 from the germline V gene are MDHEN and SYDVKM. V was shortened by 5 bases and J by 7 bases, with 6 bases between the two germline ends. The chain's CDR3 is CASSPRNEQFF. DNA for the CDR3: TGTGCCAGCAGTCCCCGTAATGAGCAGTTCTTC.

This clone was counted a single time. The chain is built from TRBV6-6 and TRBJ1-6; 8 bases align to TRBD1. The germline V gene encodes CDR1 MNHNY and CDR2 SVGAGI (reference sequence). This CDR3 contains 15 residues. V lost 2 bases, J lost 8 bases, and 5 bases stayed unmatched. The CDR3 sequence is CASSYTTGEDSPLHF. For the CDR3, the DNA is TGTGCCAGCAGTTACACGACAGGGGAAGATTCACCCCTCCACTTT.

Only a few counts were recorded for this clone. The chain joins TRBV9 to TRBJ1-6; TRBD1 might be the D (5 bases). Germline CDR1 and CDR2: SGDLS and YYNGEE. The CDR3 runs to 14 residues. The V end was cut by 7 bases, the J end by 5 bases, with 13 bases between. The CDR3 region has the DNA TGTGCCAGCGGAACGGGACCCAATAATTCACCCCTCCACTTT. This gives the protein CASGTGPNNSPLHF.

The rearrangement links TRBV19 to TRBJ2-1; 7 nucleotides align to TRBD2. Trimming took 8 bases from V and 1 from J; bases not matched to a gene: 8. The germline gives CDR1 LNHDA, CDR2 SQIVND (reference sequence). CDR3 length: 15 residues. In DNA form, the CDR3 reads TGTGCCAGTGGGGGAGGGGCCCAATCCTACAATGAGCAGTTCTTC. It is translated as CASGGGAQSYNEQFF.

This chain uses TRBV6-1 with TRBJ2-4; 8 nucleotides match TRBD1. CDR1 is MNHNS, CDR2 SASEGT, per germline. Trimming took 1 base from V and 8 from J; bases not matched to a gene: 7. CDR3 length: 15 residues. The CDR3 sequence is CASSEGAGGVDIQYF. CDR3 nucleotide sequence: TGTGCCAGCAGTGAAGGGGCAGGGGGCGTGGACATTCAGTACTTC.

The genes are TRBV9 and TRBJ2-7, with TRBD2 identical over 8 bases. The V segment lost 0 bases and the J segment 3 bases; nucleotides outside the gene matches: 5. Per the germline V gene, CDR1 is SGDLS and CDR2 is YYNGEE. The CDR3 runs to 15 residues. In DNA, the CDR3 is TGTGCCAGCAGCGTAGGTGGCGGGGGGTTCTACGAGCAGTACTTC. It yields the protein CASSVGGGGFYEQYF.

The chain has TRBV19 and TRBJ2-6, with TRBD2 matching 8 bases. The CDR3 loop spans 17 amino acids. CDR1 LNHDA and CDR2 SQIVND come from the germline V gene (reference sequence). Trimming took 5 bases from V and 0 from J; bases not matched to a gene: 6. The CDR3 sequence is CASSPLAGSSGANVLTF. The CDR3 DNA follows: TGTGCCAGTAGTCCCTTAGCGGGAAGCTCTGGGGCCAACGTCCTGACTTTC.

The chain is built from TRBV9 and TRBJ2-1, with 8 nucleotides matching TRBD2. The CDR3 sequence is 16 residues long. Germline trimming cut 0 bases from V and 3 bases from J; bases unmatched to any gene: 5. Germline values: CDR1 SGDLS, CDR2 YYNGEE. As DNA, the CDR3 is TGTGCCAGCAGCGTAGTTACGGGGGGGCTCTACAATGAGCAGTTCTTC. Amino acids: CASSVVTGGLYNEQFF.